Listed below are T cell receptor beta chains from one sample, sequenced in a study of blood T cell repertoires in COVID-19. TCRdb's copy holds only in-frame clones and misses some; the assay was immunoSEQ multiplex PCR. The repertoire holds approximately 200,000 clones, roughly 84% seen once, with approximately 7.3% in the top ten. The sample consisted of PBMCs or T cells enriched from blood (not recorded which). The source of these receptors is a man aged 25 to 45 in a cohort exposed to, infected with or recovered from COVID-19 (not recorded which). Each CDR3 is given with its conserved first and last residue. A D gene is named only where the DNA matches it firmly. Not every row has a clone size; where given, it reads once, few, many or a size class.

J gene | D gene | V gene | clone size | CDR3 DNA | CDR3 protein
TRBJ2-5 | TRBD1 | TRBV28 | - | TGTGCCAGCAGTTACAGGGGTCTCGAGACCCAGTACTTC | CASSYRGLETQYF
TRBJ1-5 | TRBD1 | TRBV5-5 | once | TGTGCCAGCAGCTCCTACATGACAGGGGGGCAGCCCCAGCATTTT | CASSSYMTGGQPQHF
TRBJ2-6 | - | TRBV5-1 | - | TGCGCCAGCAGCTTGGCCCCGAAGGGGTTAGGCTCTGGGGCCAACGTCCTGACTTTC | CASSLAPKGLGSGANVLTF
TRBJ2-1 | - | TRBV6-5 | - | TGTGCCAGCAGTTACTCGTCGGGGGTCAATGAGCAGTTCTTC | CASSYSSGVNEQFF
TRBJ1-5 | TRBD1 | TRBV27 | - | TGTGCCAGCAGTTTTGACAGGGAAGGAAAACAGCCCCAGCATTTT | CASSFDREGKQPQHF
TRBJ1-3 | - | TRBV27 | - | TGTGCCAGCAGTTCCGTTACGCGGAACACCATATATTTT | CASSSVTRNTIYF
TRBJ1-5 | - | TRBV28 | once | TGTGCCAGCAGTCACTGGGCAGGGTTTGGTGGCAGCAATCAGCCCCAGCATTTT | CASSHWAGFGGSNQPQHF
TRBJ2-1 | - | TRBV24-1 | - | TGTGCCACCAGTGATTTCGGGGAACATGAGCAGTTCTTC | CATSDFGEHEQFF
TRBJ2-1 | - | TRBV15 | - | TGTGCCACCAGCAGAGGACGGGGAAGCTCCTACAATGAGCAGTTCTTC | CATSRGRGSSYNEQFF
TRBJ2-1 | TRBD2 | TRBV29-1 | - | TGCAGCGCCGGGGAACTAGCGGGCTACAATGAGCAGTTCTTC | CSAGELAGYNEQFF
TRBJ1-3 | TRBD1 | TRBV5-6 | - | TGTGCCAGCAGCTTGCTTCGGACAGGGTTCTCTGGAAACACCATATATTTT | CASSLLRTGFSGNTIYF
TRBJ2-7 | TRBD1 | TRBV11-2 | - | TGTGCCAGCAGCTTTGGAGCCTGGGGACAGGGGTCAGGTCTCGACGAGCAGTACTTC | CASSFGAWGQGSGLDEQYF
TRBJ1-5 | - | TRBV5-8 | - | TGTGCCAGCAGCTTGGTCAGGGTAGATCAGCCCCAGCATTTT | CASSLVRVDQPQHF
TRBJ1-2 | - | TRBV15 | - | TGTGCCACCGGGCGAGGCAGGGCGGTCGCGGATGGCTACACCTTC | CATGRGRAVADGYTF
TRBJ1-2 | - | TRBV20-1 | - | TGCAGTGCTAATTCCGGGACACTCTACACCTTC | CSANSGTLYTF
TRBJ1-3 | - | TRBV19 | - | TGTGCCAGTAGTATCCCAGGGGCGCACTCTGGAAACACCATATATTTT | CASSIPGAHSGNTIYF
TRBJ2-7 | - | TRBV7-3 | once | TGTGCCAGCAGCTCAGGGGGAGCGGGAGCCGAGCAGTACTTC | CASSSGGAGAEQYF
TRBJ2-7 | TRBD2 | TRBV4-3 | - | TGCGCCAGCAGCCCCGGGAGGGCAGGGGTTATCTACGAGCAGTACTTC | CASSPGRAGVIYEQYF
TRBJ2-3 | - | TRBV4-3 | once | TGCGCCAGCAGCCAAGATCCTTACGGGGGAACAGATACGCAGTATTTT | CASSQDPYGGTDTQYF
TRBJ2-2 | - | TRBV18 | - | TGTGCCAGCTCACCACCGGAAGTTCCCCGGGAGAGCATCACCGGGGAGCTGTTTTTT | CASSPPEVPRESITGELFF
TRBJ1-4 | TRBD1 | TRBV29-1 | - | TGCAGCACGCGCCAGGGGGCAGGTGAAAAACTGTTTTTT | CSTRQGAGEKLFF
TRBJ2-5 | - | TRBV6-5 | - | TGTGCCAGCAGTTATCAGCAGGGAGGAGGGTGGGAGACCCAGTACTTC | CASSYQQGGGWETQYF
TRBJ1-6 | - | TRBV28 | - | TGTGCCAGCAGTGACCCTCAGGGGCGGGTTTCACCCCTCCACTTT | CASSDPQGRVSPLHF
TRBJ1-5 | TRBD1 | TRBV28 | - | TGTGCCAGCAGTCCTCGACAGGGCCGGCAGCCCCAGCATTTT | CASSPRQGRQPQHF
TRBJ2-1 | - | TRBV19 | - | TGTGCCAGTATTGGGGGGTTATCCTACAATGAGCAGTTCTTC | CASIGGLSYNEQFF
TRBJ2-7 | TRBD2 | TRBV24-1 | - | TGTGCCACCAACTATCTAGCGGGCCTAAAAGGAAACTACGAGCAGTACTTC | CATNYLAGLKGNYEQYF
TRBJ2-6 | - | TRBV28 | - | TGTGCCAGCAGGATATCGTCGGGTACTGGGTCTGGGGCCAACGTCCTGACTTTC | CASRISSGTGSGANVLTF
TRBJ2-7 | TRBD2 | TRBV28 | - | TGTGCCAGCAGTTTGACTAGCGGGAGAGCCCCCTACGAGCAGTACTTC | CASSLTSGRAPYEQYF
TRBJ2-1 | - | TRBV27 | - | TGTGCCAGCAGCTCGGGGGTCAAGGATCGTGGTGAGCAGTTCTTC | CASSSGVKDRGEQFF
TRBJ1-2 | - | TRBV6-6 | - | TGTGCCAGCAGTTACTTGGACTCCTATGGCTACACCTTC | CASSYLDSYGYTF
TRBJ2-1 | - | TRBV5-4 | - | TGTGCCAGCAGCTTGCTCAATGAGCAGTTCTTC | CASSLLNEQFF